This entry features one T cell receptor (beta chain) sequence. The source of the sample is a study of blood T cells in healthy people across ages. This CDR3 is built from 14 residues. The V end lost 5 bases, the J end lost 1 base, and 12 bases lay between the germline ends. CDR1 and CDR2 from the germline V gene are DFQATT and SNEGSKA (reference sequence). Through a sample-barcoded 5' primer and a J-beta primer mix, a second PCR was run for roughly 6 to 11 cycles. From the 5' RACE reads, TCRdb called clonotypes with MiXCR, one entry per CDR3 protein. Of over a million distinct CDR3 sequences listed, 25% are singletons. The same data also went into a second study, on T cells of mothers and their children. That source adds: cDNA was made from all extracted RNA, around 1.6 ug per 15 ul.

The receptor's source is a girl aged 2-10 years in good health. Sequenced sample: blood. J is TRBJ1-5 and V is TRBV20-1; D is possibly TRBD1 (6 bases). CDR3 nucleotides: TGCAGTGCTCAACATCAGGGGAGCAATCAGCCCCAGCATTTT. This translates into CSAQHQGSNQPQHF.